This T cell receptor beta chain appears in the sequencing data of a study of blood T cell repertoires in COVID-19. About the research overall: The analysed material was cDNA or gDNA that came from T cells, B-cell-depleted T cells, or PBMCs.

Trimming shortened V by 5 bases and J by 1 base, and 14 bases separated the two germline ends. Germline V gene sequence: CDR1 SQVTM, CDR2 ANQGSEA. The CDR3 is 14 residues long. In the original processing: By means of reference gene primer amplification, nucleated cell counts were estimated. The method was immunoSEQ multiplex PCR; TCRdb's version includes in-frame clones alone and lacks a portion of them. V, J and clone size reflect that table, while D and trimming were determined from the DNA. The repertoire holds tens of thousands of clones, with about nine tenths as singletons. Enrolled during active infection, Seattle patients were then followed longitudinally.

The clonotype comes from a man in his fifties or sixties with COVID-19, enrolled during active disease. V usage is TRBV29-1 and J usage is TRBJ2-5; D possibly corresponds to TRBD2 (6 bases). The sequenced sample was peripheral blood. The CDR3 nucleotides read TGCAGCGTTTGGGCGGGGCCGATCCAAGAGACCCAGTACTTC. It codes for CSVWAGPIQETQYF.